A selection of T cell receptor beta chains follows, all from one sample in a study of OX40 agonist ivuxolimab in advanced cancers. Sequencing was performed with immunoSEQ multiplex PCR; in TCRdb, only in-frame clones are kept and a portion is missing. In the table there are about 58,000 clones, about 86% of which are singletons. This sample comprised CD4+ or CD8+ T cells sorted from blood, obtained in a trial of the OX40 agonist ivuxolimab. The origin of the receptors is an adult with an advanced solid tumor such as melanoma, head and neck, liver or kidney cancer. Each CDR3 is given without its conserved first and last residue.

>TRBJ2-7|TRBV6-5
ASSYKRARAHEQY
>TRBJ1-5|TRBV7-6
ASSLGPGQGLWPQH
>TRBJ2-2|TRBV4-1
ASSLSGRENTGELF
>TRBJ1-3|TRBV6-6
ASSYSAQRGNTIY
>TRBJ1-1|TRBV28
ASSLGQANTEAF
>TRBJ1-2|TRBV5-6
ASSLNGDNYGYT
>TRBJ2-3|TRBV29-1
SVLGDRSADTQY
>TRBJ1-6|TRBV9
ASSVASNSPLH
>TRBJ1-2|TRBV19
ASSTRDREGYT
>TRBJ1-4|TRBV4-1
ASKDRSNEKLF
>TRBJ2-1|TRBV19
ASSTVAGRAVNEQF
>TRBJ2-7|TRBV5-4
ASSSQGGESYEQY
>TRBJ1-1|TRBV5-1
ASISRPEGRNTEAF
>TRBJ1-3|TRBV7-6
ASSLGPRGRSGNTIY
>TRBJ1-6|TRBV6-1
ASSGQVTRGNSPLH
>TRBJ2-7|TRBV15
ATSRTSGGPTDY
>TRBJ2-5|TRBV2
ASRSGAGETQY
>TRBJ2-1|TRBV11-2
ASSSRGSRGFGEQF
>TRBJ2-7|TRBV5-1
ASSSQGQGFIEQY
>TRBJ1-5|TRBV2
ASSRWGSDQPQH
>TRBJ2-2|TRBV19
AAAGQSVTGELF
>TRBJ2-5|TRBV19
ASSIRSSGPTKGETQY
>TRBJ2-3|TRBV5-1
ASSWSGTRTDTQY
>TRBJ2-7|TRBV6-5
ASSSIAGLNQQY
>TRBJ2-3|TRBV14
ASSQVAGGTGATDTQY
>TRBJ1-1|TRBV7-9
ASREKGNTEAF
>TRBJ1-1|TRBV5-1
ASNSPGTGVTEAF
>TRBJ2-2|TRBV21-1
ASSLDSPTNTGELF
>TRBJ1-1|TRBV11-2
ASSAKIGQRPWMNTEAF
>TRBJ1-4|TRBV30
AWSPSRDGEKLF
>TRBJ2-7|TRBV10-2
ASKSGTAYEQY
>TRBJ2-3|TRBV10-1
ASSDSTDTQY
>TRBJ2-7|TRBV6-5
ASSYQTSAVTYEQY
>TRBJ1-6|TRBV7-9
ASSQNNSPLH
>TRBJ1-1|TRBV7-9
ASSFTQNTEAF
>TRBJ2-7|TRBV10-2
ASSEIGYEQY
>TRBJ2-2|TRBV10-1
ASRGALNTGELF
>TRBJ2-7|TRBV19
ASSSAVLTGGAYEQY
>TRBJ1-5|TRBV6-5
ASSYSSQSNQPQH
>TRBJ2-7|TRBV7-6
ASSLGLDSPLIPYEQY
>TRBJ1-6|TRBV2
ASRAAANSPLH
>TRBJ1-6|TRBV5-5
ASSSDRVGPLH
>TRBJ2-2|TRBV4-1
ASSQGGLAGFTGELF
>TRBJ1-6|TRBV21-1
ASSSRDRGAPLH
>TRBJ2-2|TRBV9
ASSVDGLATGELF
>TRBJ2-1|TRBV5-1
ASSLEGTAYNEQF